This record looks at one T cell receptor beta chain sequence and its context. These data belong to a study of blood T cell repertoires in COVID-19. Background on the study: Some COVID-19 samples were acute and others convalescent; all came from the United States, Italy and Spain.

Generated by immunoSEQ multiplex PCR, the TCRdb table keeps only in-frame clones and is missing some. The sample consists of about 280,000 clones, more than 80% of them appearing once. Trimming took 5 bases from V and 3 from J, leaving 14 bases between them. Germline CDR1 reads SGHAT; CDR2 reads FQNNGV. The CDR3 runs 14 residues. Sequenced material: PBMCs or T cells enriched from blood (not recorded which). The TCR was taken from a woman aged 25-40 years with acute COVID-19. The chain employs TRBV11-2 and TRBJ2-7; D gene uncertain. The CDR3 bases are TGTGCCAGCAGCCGAAGTGGCCTGTACTACGAGCAGTACTTC. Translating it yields CASSRSGLYYEQYF.